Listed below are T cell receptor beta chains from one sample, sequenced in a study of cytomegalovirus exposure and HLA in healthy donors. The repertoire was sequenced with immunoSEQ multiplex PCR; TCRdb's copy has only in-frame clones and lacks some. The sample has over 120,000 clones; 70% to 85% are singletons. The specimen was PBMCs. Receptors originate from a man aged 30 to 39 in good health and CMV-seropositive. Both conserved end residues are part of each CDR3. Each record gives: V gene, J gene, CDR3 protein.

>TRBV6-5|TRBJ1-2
CASSYSARGYYGYTF
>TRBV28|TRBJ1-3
CASSLSLLSSGNTIYF
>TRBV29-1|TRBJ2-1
CSVDGAGPSSYNEQFF
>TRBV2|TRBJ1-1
CASSEVQGYTEAFF
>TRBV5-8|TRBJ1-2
CASSLKQENYGYTF
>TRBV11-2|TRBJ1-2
CASSPGTLRGYGYTF
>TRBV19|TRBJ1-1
CATEPRENTEAFF
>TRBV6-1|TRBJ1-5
CASNRQGQQPQHF
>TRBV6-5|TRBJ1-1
CASSVQGDTEAFF
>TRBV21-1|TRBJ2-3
CASSKGLRGNPLTYTQYF
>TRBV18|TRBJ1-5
CASSPEIGNQPQHF
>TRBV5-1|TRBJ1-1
CASSLGTANLNTEAFF
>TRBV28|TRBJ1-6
CASSFAGGYNSPLHF
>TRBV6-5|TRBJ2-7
CASSYGVATYF
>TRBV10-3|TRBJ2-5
CAISSGGWETQYF
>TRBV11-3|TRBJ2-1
CASSPRTSGSVGNEQFF
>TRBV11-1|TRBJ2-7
CASSLEVPGYEQYF
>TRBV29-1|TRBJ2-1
CSGGRYNEQFF
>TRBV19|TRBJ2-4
CASSIPGEAPMRAKNIQYF
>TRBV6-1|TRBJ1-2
CASSEMDSYYGYTF
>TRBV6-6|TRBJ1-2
CASSYPTVNYGYTF
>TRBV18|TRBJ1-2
CASSPRTGDEGYTF
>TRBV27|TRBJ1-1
CASSLYLGAKAFF
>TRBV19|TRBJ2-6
CASTYRASGANVLTF
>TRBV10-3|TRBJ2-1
CAISGSGGSHEQFF
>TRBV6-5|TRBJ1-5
CASSPAGNQPQHF
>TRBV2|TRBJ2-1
CASSEGTSGVYNEQFF
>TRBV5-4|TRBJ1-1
CASSLELGGAFGRVAEAFF
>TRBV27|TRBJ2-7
CASSLSGTGFSEQYF
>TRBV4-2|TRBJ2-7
CASSPYLSYEQYF
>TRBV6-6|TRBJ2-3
CASAASTDTQYF
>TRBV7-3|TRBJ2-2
CASSSTSSTGELFF
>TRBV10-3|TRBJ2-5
CAISGRGQETQYF
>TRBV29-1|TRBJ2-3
CSVQDRGTTDTQYF
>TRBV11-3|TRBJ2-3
CASSADSADTQYF
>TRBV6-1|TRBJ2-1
CASRLAGTNEQFF
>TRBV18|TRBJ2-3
CASSPDFSGGAADTQYF
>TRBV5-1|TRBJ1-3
CASRESQGRNTIYF
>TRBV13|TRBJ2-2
CASSFSGRADTGELFF
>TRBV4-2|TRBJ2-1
CASSSSRGSYNEQFF
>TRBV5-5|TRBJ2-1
CASRGTSGFNEQFF